This entry concerns a single T cell receptor beta chain. This CDR3 spans 13 amino acids. Deletions cut 8 bases from V and 3 bases from J, with 14 bases between. Germline values: CDR1 SEHNR, CDR2 FQNEAQ (reference sequence). This sample is part of a study of graft-versus-host responses after intestinal transplantation. The table came from immunoSEQ multiplex PCR; TCRdb's copy has only in-frame clones and leaves some out. Of about 19,000 clones in the sample, about nine tenths were seen once. The clonotype was recovered from a human patient who received an intestinal transplant, so some T cells may come from the graft donor. The chain has TRBV7-9 and TRBJ2-7; the D gene is possibly TRBD2 (5 bases). Material: PBMCs, obtained around 230 days after intestinal transplant. DNA for the CDR3: TGTGCCAGCGGACTTGGACCCGGCTACGAGCAGTACTTC. This sequence encodes CASGLGPGYEQYF.